This T cell receptor beta chain was obtained from a study of CD8 T cells in ankylosing spondylitis. General study results and limits: Disease-linked clones were reportedly significantly enriched in matched ankylosing spondylitis synovial fluid. Seemingly distinctive of ankylosing spondylitis blood was a TCR beta motif formed by eight highly homologous variants.

This clonotype was counted ten times or more. Antigen: not known. MiXCR was run by TCRdb on the 5' RACE reads, yielding one entry per CDR3 protein. Of around 480,000 distinct CDR3 sequences listed, 17% were seen once; the top ten hold approximately 1%. Sequencing was carried out using blood, either unsorted or a sorted T cell fraction (not recorded which). The TCR comes from a male donor with ankylosing spondylitis.

CDR3 protein: CASSYDKSTAEQYF. CDR3 DNA: TGTGCCAGCAGTTACGACAAGAGCACCGCCGAGCAGTACTTC. The chain recombines TRBV6-5 with TRBJ2-7; no firm D call. The germline V and J ends were trimmed by 2 bases and 6 bases, with 14 bases remaining between them. Germline loops: CDR1 MNHEY, CDR2 SVGAGI. The CDR3 sequence is 14 residues long.